This section outlines one TCR beta chain sequence together with its context. As yet, its antigen is unknown. Sequenced by immunoSEQ multiplex PCR; TCRdb stores in-frame clones only, minus some. The sample has roughly 1,500,000 clones; 98% are singletons. This sample is part of a study of shared clonotypes between healthy human individuals. Every one of the donors was a Caucasian adult that lived in Nashville, Tennessee. V dropped 2 bases and J dropped 5; count of bases not matched to a gene: 9. The CDR3 has 18 amino acids. CDR1 SGHAT and CDR2 FQNNGV come from the germline V gene. Whole-study findings and limits: Sequencing depth was expected to influence donor clonotype sharing. Of the naive CD4 clonotypes, approximately 5% were shared across several donors. Only blood was sampled, and tissue TCR repertoires likely differ from blood ones.

Sequencing was performed on naive CD4+ T cells sorted from blood. The subset is: CD45RA+ positively selected. The source of this sequence is a young man in good health. This sequence joins TRBV11-2 and TRBJ2-2; 12 bases agree with TRBD2. The CDR3 sequence is CASSLIGRLAGETGELFF. Written as DNA, the CDR3 is TGTGCCAGCAGCTTAATAGGGCGACTAGCGGGAGAAACCGGGGAGCTGTTTTTT.